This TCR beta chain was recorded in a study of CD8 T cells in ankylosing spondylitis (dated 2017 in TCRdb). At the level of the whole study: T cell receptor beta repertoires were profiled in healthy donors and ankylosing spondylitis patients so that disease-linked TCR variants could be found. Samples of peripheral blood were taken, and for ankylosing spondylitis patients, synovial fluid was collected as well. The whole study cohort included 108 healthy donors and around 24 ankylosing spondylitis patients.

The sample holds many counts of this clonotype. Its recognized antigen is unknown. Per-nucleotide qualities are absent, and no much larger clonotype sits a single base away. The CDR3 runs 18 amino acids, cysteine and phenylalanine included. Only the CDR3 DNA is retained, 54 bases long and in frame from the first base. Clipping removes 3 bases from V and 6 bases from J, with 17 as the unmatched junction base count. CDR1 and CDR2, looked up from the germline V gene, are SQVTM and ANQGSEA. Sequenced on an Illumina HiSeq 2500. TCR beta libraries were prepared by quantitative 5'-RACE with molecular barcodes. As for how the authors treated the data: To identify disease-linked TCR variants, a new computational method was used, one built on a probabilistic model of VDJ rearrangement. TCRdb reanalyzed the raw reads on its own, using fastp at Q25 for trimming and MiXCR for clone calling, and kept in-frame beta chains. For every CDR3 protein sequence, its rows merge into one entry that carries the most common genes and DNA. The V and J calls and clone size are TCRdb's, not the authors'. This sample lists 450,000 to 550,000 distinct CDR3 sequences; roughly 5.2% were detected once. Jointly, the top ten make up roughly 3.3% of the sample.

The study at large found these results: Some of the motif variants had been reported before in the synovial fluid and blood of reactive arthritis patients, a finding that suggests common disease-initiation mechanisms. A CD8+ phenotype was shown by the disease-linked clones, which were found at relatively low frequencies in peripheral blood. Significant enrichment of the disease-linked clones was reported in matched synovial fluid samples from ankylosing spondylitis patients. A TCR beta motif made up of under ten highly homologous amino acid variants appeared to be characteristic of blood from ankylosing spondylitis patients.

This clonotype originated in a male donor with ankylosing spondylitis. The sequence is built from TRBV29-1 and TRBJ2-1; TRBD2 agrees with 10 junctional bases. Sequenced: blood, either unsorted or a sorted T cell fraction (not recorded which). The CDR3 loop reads CSVDSLAGDIMFSNEQFF. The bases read TGCAGCGTTGATAGCCTAGCGGGAGATATTATGTTTAGCAATGAGCAGTTCTTC.